This is a list of T cell receptor beta chains from one sample in a study of T cell repertoires in aging, cancer and after chemotherapy. TCRdb re-called the multiplex PCR reads through MiXCR, storing one row per CDR3 protein. The sample contains about 2,200 distinct CDR3 sequences, about 35% of which appear only once. The specimen was blood. These receptors came from a human donor with a solid tumor. The conserved cysteine and the conserved F or W are not part of the CDR3 here. Fields, in order: V gene, J gene, CDR3 protein.

V gene: TRBV18
J gene: TRBJ2-1
CDR3 protein: ASSAPAGGAAEQF

V gene: TRBV4-3
J gene: TRBJ2-2
CDR3 protein: ASSQNDGELF

V gene: TRBV5-1
J gene: TRBJ2-1
CDR3 protein: ASSLLGTGGEIEQF

V gene: TRBV29-1
J gene: TRBJ1-1
CDR3 protein: SAEGQGAPEAF

V gene: TRBV12-3/TRBV12-4
J gene: TRBJ2-2
CDR3 protein: ASRGRRGTGELF

V gene: TRBV5-4
J gene: TRBJ2-1
CDR3 protein: ASSGGTSGGAREQF

V gene: TRBV20-1
J gene: TRBJ2-4
CDR3 protein: SATSRGGRENIQY

V gene: TRBV6-1
J gene: TRBJ1-2
CDR3 protein: ASSEARDSPGYT

V gene: TRBV20-1
J gene: TRBJ2-7
CDR3 protein: SAAGDPSYEQY

V gene: TRBV19
J gene: TRBJ2-5
CDR3 protein: ASSAGSGVGPQY

V gene: TRBV19
J gene: TRBJ2-1
CDR3 protein: ASSTGGWYNEQF

V gene: TRBV18
J gene: TRBJ2-7
CDR3 protein: ASSLKGSGGLSYEQY

V gene: TRBV11-3
J gene: TRBJ2-1
CDR3 protein: ASSPRTGFYNEQF

V gene: TRBV7-2
J gene: TRBJ2-1
CDR3 protein: ASSFGAGMGEQF

V gene: TRBV7-9
J gene: TRBJ1-4
CDR3 protein: ASGRVNNEKLF

V gene: TRBV6-5
J gene: TRBJ1-2
CDR3 protein: ASSYSSGGVSYGYT

V gene: TRBV5-4
J gene: TRBJ2-7
CDR3 protein: ASSLQGTAEQY

V gene: TRBV19
J gene: TRBJ2-2
CDR3 protein: ASSILGTNTGELF

V gene: TRBV5-6
J gene: TRBJ1-6
CDR3 protein: ASSLESVSPLH

V gene: TRBV27
J gene: TRBJ1-2
CDR3 protein: ASSGTGQGDRGYT

V gene: TRBV27
J gene: TRBJ2-1
CDR3 protein: ASSPKQGASGSYNEQF

V gene: TRBV5-5
J gene: TRBJ2-5
CDR3 protein: ASSPRPGETQY

V gene: TRBV27
J gene: TRBJ1-4
CDR3 protein: ASSRIGVNNEKLF

V gene: TRBV14
J gene: TRBJ2-3
CDR3 protein: ASSQVGMDTQY

V gene: TRBV13
J gene: TRBJ2-3
CDR3 protein: ASRSAGTSTDTQY

V gene: TRBV28
J gene: TRBJ2-2
CDR3 protein: ASSLPQANTGELF

V gene: TRBV19
J gene: TRBJ2-4
CDR3 protein: ASSMGTSGDIQY

V gene: TRBV5-1
J gene: TRBJ1-4
CDR3 protein: ASSHSHPTNEKLF